This T cell receptor beta chain was identified in a study of blood T cells in healthy people across ages. The length of the CDR3 is 14 residues. With 2 bases removed from V and 4 bases from J, the gap between germline ends came to 11 bases. Germline V gene sequence: CDR1 ENHRY, CDR2 SYGVKD. Extractions gave at least 6 micrograms of total RNA per sample. Alongside a J-beta primer mix, a sample-barcoded 5' primer served in a second PCR lasting about 7 to 11 cycles. All samples yielded 2.5 million or more CDR3-containing paired-end reads. Each CDR3 protein gets one entry after TCRdb re-called the 5' RACE reads with MiXCR. The data contain about 930,000 distinct CDR3 sequences, almost 30% of them singletons. Another study also made use of these data, one on T cells of mothers and their children.

The chain recombines TRBV10-3 with TRBJ1-2; D is perhaps TRBD1 (5 bases). This clonotype originated in a woman aged 40 to 55 in good health. The sequenced material came from blood. The CDR3 loop reads CAISETGTVYGYTF. The DNA of the CDR3 is TGTGCCATCAGTGAGACCGGGACGGTCTATGGCTACACCTTC.